This T cell receptor (beta chain) was found in a study of cytomegalovirus exposure and HLA in healthy donors. V was cut by 4 bases and J by 1 base, with 13 bases left in between. The CDR3 has 16 amino acids. Germline CDR1 is LNHDA and CDR2 is SQIVND (reference sequence). 13 Jbeta primers and 60 Vbeta primers were used for the PCR. Assay used: immunoSEQ multiplex PCR; TCRdb lists only in-frame clones, some missing. The sample has approximately 160,000 clones, more than 70% seen once. Overall study results and limits: Association of a missense DCLRE1C variant with TCR beta V- and J-gene trimming was reported in a later analysis. Follow-up analysis seemed to connect common viral pathogens with several of the most significant clusters identified.

Comments on this clone: Its antigen is as yet unknown.

This receptor was taken from a boy under 10 years old in good health and CMV-seronegative. Sequencing used PBMCs. The chain is built from TRBV19 and TRBJ2-2; D may be TRBD1 (6 bases). CDR3 sequence (DNA): TGTGCCAGTAGTAATGCGAGGGGGTTGAACACCGGGGAGCTGTTTTTT. Translating gives CASSNARGLNTGELFF.